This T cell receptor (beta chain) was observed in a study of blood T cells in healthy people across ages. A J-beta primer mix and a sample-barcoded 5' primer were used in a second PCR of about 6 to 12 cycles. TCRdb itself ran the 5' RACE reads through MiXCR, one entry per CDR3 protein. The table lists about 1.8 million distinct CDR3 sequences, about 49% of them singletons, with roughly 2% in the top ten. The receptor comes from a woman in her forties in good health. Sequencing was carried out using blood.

CDR3 coding DNA: TGCAGCGCAATGGGACAGCGTTCTGAAAAACTGTTTTTT. It translates to CSAMGQRSEKLFF. The V call is TRBV29-1, the J call TRBJ1-4; 7 bases align to TRBD1. This CDR3 has 13 residues. V trimming: 7 bases; J trimming: 7 bases; junction bases outside the gene matches: 9. Germline V lookup: CDR1 SQVTM, CDR2 ANQGSEA.